This T cell receptor beta chain was identified in a study of blood T cell repertoires in COVID-19. Looking at the study overall: The United States, Italy and Spain provided the acute and convalescent COVID-19 samples.

Researchers sorted participants into cohorts using their self-reported clinical history. Trimming removed 3 bases from V and 3 bases from J; junction bases left unmatched: 2. Germline V gene data show CDR1 as KGHSH and CDR2 as LQKENI. The CDR3 is 14 amino acids. As handled by the study authors: Amplification of reference gene primers was used by the study to estimate nucleated cell counts. TCRdb's copy holds only in-frame clones and misses some; the assay was immunoSEQ multiplex PCR. That table supplies the V and J calls and clone size; D and trimming were determined from the DNA. Here the sample spans over 250,000 clones, about 91% being singletons. As concerns this clone: Other nucleotide sequences in the sample specify the same CDR3.

The chain is built from TRBV18 and TRBJ2-5; 9 bases match TRBD2. The receptor was isolated from a woman between 18 and 29 years old who had recovered from COVID-19. Sequencing used PBMCs or T cells enriched from blood (not recorded which). The CDR3 sequence: CASSPLAGEETQYF. In DNA form, the CDR3 reads TGTGCCAGCTCACCCTTAGCGGGAGAAGAGACCCAGTACTTC.